The 5 T cell receptor beta chains reported below all come from one sample, sequenced in a study of T cell responses to AZD1222 COVID-19 vaccine. Assay used: immunoSEQ multiplex PCR; TCRdb lists only in-frame clones, some missing. The sample carries tens of thousands of clones, more than 75% recorded once. Specimen: peripheral blood, collected on day 0 of AZD1222 vaccination. These TCRs come from an adult in good health.

The chain employs TRBV7-2 and TRBJ2-7; D not resolved. The germline V gene encodes CDR1 SGHTA and CDR2 FQGNSA. The ends were cut back, 4 bases at V and 0 bases at J, with 10 bases in the middle. This CDR3 is 14 amino acids long. The CDR3 coding sequence is TGTGCCAGCAGCTCCCCACCTCTCTCCTACGAGCAGTACTTC. Protein: CASSSPPLSYEQYF.

The chain is built from TRBV18 and TRBJ1-2; no reliable D call. This CDR3 is 14 amino acids long. Germline loops: CDR1 KGHSH, CDR2 LQKENI. V shed 2 bases and J shed 6 bases, with 13 bases lying between them. The CDR3: CASSPSEGINGYTF. In DNA form, the CDR3 reads TGTGCCAGCTCACCAAGCGAGGGTATTAATGGCTACACCTTC. Together with reference TRBV18 and TRBJ1-2, the CDR3 gives the full variable domain: NAGVMQNPRHLVRRRGQEARLRCSPMKGHSHVYWYRQLPEEGLKFMVYLQKENIIDESGMPKERFSAEFPKEGPSILRIQQVVRGDSAAYFCASSPSEGINGYTFGSGTRLTVV.

The V gene is TRBV5-4, the J gene TRBJ1-6; tentatively, D is TRBD1 (6 bases). With 3 bases removed from V and 6 bases from J, the gap between germline ends came to 16 bases. The CDR3 has 16 amino acids. Germline V gene sequence: CDR1 SGHNT, CDR2 YYREEE (reference sequence). CDR3 residues: CASSSGQGSGNSPLHF. The CDR3 nucleotides are TGTGCCAGCAGCTCCGGGCAGGGGAGCGGTAATTCACCCCTCCACTTT.

The chain combines TRBV12-3 or TRBV12-4 with TRBJ2-1, with D uncertain. Trimming took off 4 bases at V and 7 bases at J, with 11 bases between the two ends. The CDR3 sequence is 13 residues long. DNA for the CDR3: TGTGCCAGCAGTTCGGTTTGGAGAAATGAGCAGTTCTTC. Translation gives CASSSVWRNEQFF.

This chain connects TRBV5-1 to TRBJ1-3; D gene ambiguous. This CDR3 region has 16 residues. Germline values: CDR1 SGHRS, CDR2 YFSETQ. Trimming left V 0 bases short and J 3 bases short, with 13 bases between. This CDR3 is CASSLGWGSSGNTIYF. As DNA, the CDR3 is TGCGCCAGCAGCTTGGGTTGGGGATCAAGTGGAAACACCATATATTTT.